Following are 20 T cell receptor beta chains from one sample sequenced in a study of CD8 T cells in ankylosing spondylitis. TCRdb processed the 5' RACE reads anew with MiXCR; each CDR3 protein has one entry. The sample records approximately 150,000 distinct CDR3 sequences, 9.8% being singletons. The sample comprised blood, either unsorted or a sorted T cell fraction (not recorded which). The receptors were sampled from a female donor with ankylosing spondylitis or in good health (not recorded which).

The CDR3 here is CSADGGEGTQPQHF. The CDR3 DNA is TGCAGTGCTGACGGGGGGGAAGGGACTCAGCCCCAGCATTTT. The genes are TRBV20-1 and TRBJ1-5, with D possibly being TRBD1 (5 bases). The germline gives CDR1 DFQATT, CDR2 SNEGSKA (reference sequence). The CDR3 is 14 residues long. Trimming pared 5 bases from V and 6 bases from J, leaving 17 bases between.

The chain carries TRBV7-2 and TRBJ2-3, with TRBD2 identical over 7 bases. Germline trimming cut 3 bases from V and 3 bases from J; bases unmatched to any gene: 9. Germline values: CDR1 SGHTA, CDR2 FQGNSA. The CDR3 covers 16 residues. The CDR3 sequence is CASSLPLASLTDTQYF. The CDR3 nucleotides read TGTGCCAGCAGCTTGCCACTAGCGAGCTTAACAGATACGCAGTATTTT. The variable domain in full, with the rest retrieved from reference TRBV7-2 and TRBJ2-3, is GAGVSQSPSNKVTEKGKDVELRCDPISGHTALYWYRQSLGQGLEFLIYFQGNSAPDKSGLPSDRFSAERTGGSVSTLTIQRTQQEDSAVYLCASSLPLASLTDTQYFGPGTRLTVL.

This clonotype showed up many times. The chain carries TRBV7-9 and TRBJ1-4; D uncertain. CDR3 length: 12 residues. The germline V and J ends were trimmed by 2 bases and 8 bases, with 6 bases remaining between them. Germline CDR1 is SEHNR and CDR2 is FQNEAQ (reference sequence). CDR3: CASSLNEEKLFF. DNA for the CDR3: TGTGCCAGCAGCTTAAATGAGGAAAAACTGTTTTTT.

The sample holds many counts of this clonotype. The V gene is TRBV27, the J gene TRBJ1-5; D not certain. Germline loops: CDR1 MNHEY, CDR2 SMNVEV (reference sequence). The CDR3 has 13 amino acids. V gave up 2 bases and J gave up 6 bases, with 8 bases separating them. The chain's CDR3 is CASSLTVGQPQHF. In nucleotides, the CDR3 is TGTGCCAGCAGTTTAACCGTCGGTCAGCCCCAGCATTTT.

This clonotype was detected ten times or more. The chain is built from TRBV12-5 and TRBJ2-1; 9 nucleotides match TRBD2. Germline V gene lookup returns CDR1 LGHNT and CDR2 FRNRAP. There are 12 residues in the CDR3. V gave up 11 bases and J gave up 9 bases; unmatched junction bases: 8. The CDR3 nucleotides are TGTGCTGGTAGCGGGAGCTCCGGTGAGCAGTTCTTC. Its protein product is CAGSGSSGEQFF.

This clonotype was seen a few times. The chain recombines TRBV5-6 with TRBJ1-1; weak D call: TRBD1 (5 bases). Germline CDR1 is SGHDT and CDR2 is YYEEEE. V was shortened by 1 base and J by 5 bases, with 9 bases between the two germline ends. CDR3 length equals 13 residues. The chain's CDR3 is CASSLTGETEAFF. The CDR3, as DNA: TGTGCCAGCAGCTTGACAGGAGAGACTGAAGCTTTCTTT. Drawing the rest from reference TRBV5-6 and TRBJ1-1, the complete variable domain is DAGVTQSPTHLIKTRGQQVTLRCSPKSGHDTVSWYQQALGQGPQFIFQYYEEEERQRGNFPDRFSGHQFPNYSSELNVNALLLGDSALYLCASSLTGETEAFFGQGTRLTVV.

The V call is TRBV6-5, the J call TRBJ2-7; no clear D gene. Germline V gives CDR1 MNHEY, CDR2 SVGAGI. Trimming took off 0 bases at V and 0 bases at J, with 6 bases between the two ends. The CDR3 runs to 14 residues. CDR3 sequence (DNA): TGTGCCAGCAGTTACTCCAGGAGCTCCTACGAGCAGTACTTC. Translation: CASSYSRSSYEQYF.

In its sample, this clonotype was seen a few times. The rearrangement uses TRBV4-3 and TRBJ2-7; 8 bases map to TRBD1. Germline CDR1 reads LGHNA; CDR2 reads YSLEER. This CDR3 is built from 15 residues. Trimming cost V 0 bases and J 4 bases; bases outside gene matches: 5. The CDR3, as DNA: TGCGCCAGCAGCCAAGAGGGACAGGCGGAATACGAGCAGTACTTC. The encoded protein is CASSQEGQAEYEQYF.

The rearrangement joins TRBV4-1 to TRBJ2-1, with D maybe TRBD2 (6 bases). This CDR3 is built from 17 residues. Per germline, CDR1 MGHRA and CDR2 YSYEKL. V was clipped by 5 bases and J by 4 bases, with 21 bases between them. The CDR3 DNA reads as TGCGCCAGCAGCTCCAATGTCGATTTTAGCGGTTACAATGAGCAGTTCTTC. This codes for CASSSNVDFSGYNEQFF.

This rearrangement joins TRBV30 to TRBJ1-1, with a possible D match to TRBD1 (6 bases). Trimming removed 4 bases at V and 3 bases at J, with 9 bases between. CDR1 and CDR2 from the germline V gene are GTSNPN and SVGIG (reference sequence). The CDR3 consists of 12 residues. This CDR3 is CAWNSGDTEAFF. CDR3 DNA sequence: TGTGCCTGGAATTCAGGGGACACTGAAGCTTTCTTT.

The gene calls are TRBV20-1 and TRBJ2-5; the D is unclear. V was pared by 6 bases and J by 3 bases, with 14 bases between. Looked up from germline, CDR1 is DFQATT and CDR2 is SNEGSKA (reference sequence). CDR3 length equals 13 residues. CDR3 DNA: TGCAGTGCCTCGGGTGTCTCCAAAGAGACCCAGTACTTC. This translates into CSASGVSKETQYF.

The chain combines TRBV4-2 with TRBJ2-7; 7 nucleotides align to TRBD2. CDR3 length equals 14 residues. With V trimmed by 4 bases and J by 3 bases, 6 bases remained unmatched. CDR1 and CDR2 (germline): LGHNA, YNFKEQ. CDR3 DNA sequence: TGTGCCAGCAGCCCCCTGGGGGGGGGCTACGAGCAGTACTTC. This encodes CASSPLGGGYEQYF.

There are many counts of this clonotype. The J gene is TRBJ2-3, the V gene TRBV4-1; the match to TRBD1 covers 8 bases. Germline V gene sequence: CDR1 MGHRA, CDR2 YSYEKL. Unmatched junction bases numbered 7, after V lost 4 bases and J lost 4 bases. CDR3 length equals 15 residues. The CDR3 nucleotides are TGCGCCAGCAGCCGAGGAGACAGGGGTTCAGATACGCAGTATTTT. This sequence encodes CASSRGDRGSDTQYF.

Only a few counts were recorded for this clonotype. This chain links TRBV9 with TRBJ1-1; 9 positions agree with TRBD1. With V trimmed by 2 bases and J by 2 bases, 4 bases remained unmatched. The germline V gene has CDR1 SGDLS and CDR2 YYNGEE. The CDR3 runs to 15 residues. Here the CDR3 DNA reads TGTGCCAGCAGCGTCGGACAGGGGAAAAACACTGAAGCTTTCTTT. As protein: CASSVGQGKNTEAFF.

This clonotype has only a few counts. The chain combines TRBV7-9 with TRBJ1-2; possible D gene TRBD1, 5 bases. The CDR3 spans 15 residues. Germline CDR1 and CDR2: SEHNR and FQNEAQ (reference sequence). V lost 3 bases and J 4 bases, leaving 15 bases between the germline ends. The CDR3 region has the DNA TGTGCCAGCAGCTTGACGGGGGTCCGGCTCTATGGCTACACCTTC. Translated, it gives CASSLTGVRLYGYTF.

This chain joins TRBV4-2 and TRBJ2-7; no definite D call. The CDR3 has 13 residues. The germline V gene has CDR1 LGHNA and CDR2 YNFKEQ. Trimming removed 1 base at V and 7 bases at J, with 11 bases between. This chain's CDR3 is CASSQGSWTEQYF. The DNA of the CDR3 is TGTGCCAGCAGCCAAGGGTCCTGGACGGAGCAGTACTTC.

This clonotype was observed a few times. The chain combines TRBV12-3 or TRBV12-4 with TRBJ2-5, with D unresolved. This CDR3 has 12 residues. The V end lost 4 bases, the J end lost 13 bases, and 16 bases lay between the germline ends. The CDR3 nucleotides are TGTGCCAGCAGTTCCTCCCGCCCTGACCCGTACTTC. Protein sequence: CASSSSRPDPYF.

This clonotype came up a few times. One junction end does not reproduce the germline sequence, and a read error may be involved. V and J are TRBV13 and TRBJ2-1; D not certain. CDR1 PRHDT and CDR2 FYEKMQ come from the germline V gene (reference sequence). The CDR3 is 11 amino acids. The CDR3 region has the DNA TGTGCCAGCAGCTTAGGCCAAATAATGCTCTTC. Translated, it gives CASSLGQIMLF.

V is TRBV13 and J is TRBJ2-5; TRBD1 aligns across 7 bases. The V segment lost 4 bases and the J segment 5 bases; nucleotides outside the gene matches: 10. CDR1 is PRHDT and CDR2 is FYEKMQ in the germline V gene (reference sequence). The CDR3 has 15 amino acids. The CDR3 DNA is TGTGCCAGCAGCTCCCCCGGGACAGTCGGGGAGACCCAGTACTTC. This sequence encodes CASSSPGTVGETQYF.

The chain employs TRBV10-3 and TRBJ1-5; D not certain. V was cut by 10 bases and J by 0 bases, with 16 bases left in between. The length of the CDR3 is 15 residues. CDR1 and CDR2 from the germline V gene are ENHRY and SYGVKD. The CDR3 DNA sequence: TGTGCCAAGAAGGGCGGTTCGCCTAGCAATCAGCCCCAGCATTTT. Its protein is CAKKGGSPSNQPQHF.